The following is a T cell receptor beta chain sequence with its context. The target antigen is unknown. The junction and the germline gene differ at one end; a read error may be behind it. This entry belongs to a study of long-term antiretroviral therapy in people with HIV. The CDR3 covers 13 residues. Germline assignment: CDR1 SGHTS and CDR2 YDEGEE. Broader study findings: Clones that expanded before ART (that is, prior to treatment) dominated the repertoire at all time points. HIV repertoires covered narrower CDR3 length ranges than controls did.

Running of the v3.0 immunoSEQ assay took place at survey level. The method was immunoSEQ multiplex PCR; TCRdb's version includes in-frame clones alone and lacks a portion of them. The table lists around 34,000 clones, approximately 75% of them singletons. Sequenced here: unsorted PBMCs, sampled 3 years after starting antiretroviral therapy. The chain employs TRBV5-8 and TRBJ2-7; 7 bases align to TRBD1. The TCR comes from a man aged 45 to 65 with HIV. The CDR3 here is CASSQRTGREQYF. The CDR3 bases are TGCGCCAGCAGCCAACGGACAGGTCGGGAGCAGTACTTC.